One sample yielded the 12 T cell receptor beta chains listed below, sequenced in a study of T cell responses to AZD1222 COVID-19 vaccine. The table came from immunoSEQ multiplex PCR; TCRdb's copy has only in-frame clones and leaves some out. Of 140,000 or so clones listed, approximately 86% were seen once; the top ten hold over 4.5%. The material was peripheral blood, obtained 28 days after the second AZD1222 dose. Receptors were obtained from an adult who received the AZD1222 COVID-19 vaccine.

This chain links TRBV18 with TRBJ1-5; D is uncertain. The CDR3 runs to 15 residues. V dropped 3 bases and J dropped 6 bases, with 15 bases sitting between them. Germline values: CDR1 KGHSH, CDR2 LQKENI. CDR3 nucleotides: TGTGCCAGCTCACCGGCGAGGGCAGGCCGTCAGCCCCAGCATTTT. Protein sequence: CASSPARAGRQPQHF.

This clone was recorded only once. J is TRBJ1-5 and V is TRBV12-3 or TRBV12-4; D unclear. This CDR3 is 13 amino acids long. V was clipped by 1 base and J by 7 bases, with 8 bases between them. CDR3 sequence: CASSLGVRQPQHF. The CDR3 nucleotides are TGTGCCAGCAGTTTAGGGGTGAGGCAGCCCCAGCATTTT.

This chain links TRBV7-9 with TRBJ2-7; tentative D call: TRBD1 (6 bases). V lost 1 base and J 0 bases, leaving 7 bases between the germline ends. The CDR3 has 14 amino acids. The V gene's germline CDR1 is SEHNR and CDR2 FQNEAQ (reference sequence). In DNA, the CDR3 is TGTGCCAGCAGCTTAGGGACAGCCTCCTACGAGCAGTACTTC. Its translation: CASSLGTASYEQYF.

This sequence joins TRBV27 and TRBJ2-1; D gene uncertain. In germline, CDR1 is MNHEY, CDR2 SMNVEV (reference sequence). V shed 2 bases and J shed 1 base, with 6 bases lying between them. This CDR3 has 14 residues. The chain's CDR3 is CASSLGVSYNEQFF. CDR3 coding DNA: TGTGCCAGCAGTTTAGGGGTTTCCTACAATGAGCAGTTCTTC.

The chain employs TRBV11-2 and TRBJ1-1; tentative D call: TRBD1 (6 bases). From germline, CDR1 is SGHAT and CDR2 FQNNGV. The V gene lost 5 bases and the J gene lost 4 bases, with 14 bases spanning the gap. The CDR3 has 14 residues. As DNA, the CDR3 is TGTGCCAGCAGCGCCCGGGGGGGCGGCACTGAAGCTTTCTTT. Protein sequence: CASSARGGGTEAFF.

J is TRBJ1-2 and V is TRBV12-3 or TRBV12-4; D is ambiguous. V was trimmed by 7 bases and J by 1 base, leaving 7 bases between them. The CDR3 is made up of 12 amino acids. CDR3 DNA sequence: TGTGCCAGCACCTACGATAACTATGGCTACACCTTC. Residues: CASTYDNYGYTF.

This clone was seen just once. This chain links TRBV5-4 with TRBJ2-3, with D uncertain. V lost 9 bases, J lost 0 bases, and 11 bases lay in between. The CDR3 consists of 13 residues. The V gene's germline CDR1 is SGHNT and CDR2 YYREEE (reference sequence). The DNA of the CDR3 is TGTGCCAACATACTATACAGCACAGATACGCAGTATTTT. Amino acid sequence: CANILYSTDTQYF.

This chain joins TRBV19 and TRBJ1-5; 11 bases map to TRBD1. Germline assignment: CDR1 LNHDA and CDR2 SQIVND (reference sequence). Trimming removed 5 bases from V and 4 bases from J; junction bases left unmatched: 4. The CDR3 sequence is 15 residues long. CDR3 DNA: TGTGCCAGTAGTCGTCGGGACAGGGGGAATCAGCCCCAGCATTTT. Its protein product is CASSRRDRGNQPQHF.

The chain employs TRBV19 and TRBJ2-5; D call uncertain. The CDR3 has 13 amino acids. Germline loops: CDR1 LNHDA, CDR2 SQIVND (reference sequence). V was trimmed by 3 bases and J by 1 base, leaving 6 bases between them. The chain's CDR3 is CASSIHRQETQYF. Here the CDR3 DNA reads TGTGCCAGTAGTATCCACCGCCAAGAGACCCAGTACTTC.

This sequence joins TRBV4-2 and TRBJ1-3; no firm D call. Germline CDR1 LGHNA, CDR2 YNFKEQ. This CDR3 region has 13 residues. Trimming took off 0 bases at V and 4 bases at J, with 4 bases between the two ends. The CDR3 nucleotides are TGTGCCAGCAGCCAAGATACAGGAAACACCATATATTTT. It yields the protein CASSQDTGNTIYF.

The chain carries TRBV5-6 and TRBJ2-1; 14 positions agree with TRBD2. The germline gives CDR1 SGHDT, CDR2 YYEEEE. The CDR3 extends over 17 amino acids. J lost 8 bases, V lost 3 bases, and 10 bases had no gene match. The CDR3 reads CASSSGTSGRMGYEQFF. In DNA form, the CDR3 reads TGTGCCAGCAGCTCAGGGACTAGCGGGAGAATGGGATATGAGCAGTTCTTC.

The chain is built from TRBV7-9 and TRBJ2-3; 7 nucleotides align to TRBD1. The V segment lost 5 bases and the J segment 2 bases; nucleotides outside the gene matches: 10. CDR1 is SEHNR, CDR2 FQNEAQ, per germline (reference sequence). The CDR3 totals 16 residues. CDR3 amino acids: CASSVRTGGLTDTQYF. CDR3 nucleotides: TGTGCCAGCAGCGTCAGGACAGGCGGTCTCACAGATACGCAGTATTTT.